The 3 T cell receptor beta chains in this list originate from one sample, sequenced in a study of cytomegalovirus exposure and HLA in healthy donors. The PCR employed 60 Vbeta primers together with 13 Jbeta primers. Libraries were prepared by immunoSEQ multiplex PCR; TCRdb keeps only in-frame clonotypes and omits some of them. The profile shows 100,000 or so clones, 70% to 80% of them singletons. Sequences were obtained from PBMCs. These receptor sequences come from a male donor in good health and CMV-seropositive.

The V and J genes are TRBV7-6 and TRBJ2-1, with TRBD2 matching over 10 bases. The CDR3 length is 17 residues. The V gene end was trimmed by 2 bases and the J gene end by 1 base; junction bases not matched to a gene: 5. Germline-derived CDR1 and CDR2 are SGHVS and FNYEAQ. The CDR3 spells CASSLPSGSGSYNEQFF. CDR3 sequence (DNA): TGTGCCAGCAGCTTACCTAGCGGGAGTGGGTCCTACAATGAGCAGTTCTTC.

V and J are TRBV5-4 and TRBJ2-2; TRBD2 might be the D (6 bases). The CDR3 is 13 residues long. V gave up 7 bases and J gave up 7 bases, with 14 bases separating them. Per the germline V gene, CDR1 is SGHNT and CDR2 is YYREEE (reference sequence). DNA of the CDR3: TGTGCCAGCGGGACTCGGAGGGGCGGGGAGCTGTTTTTT. The encoded protein is CASGTRRGGELFF.

This rearrangement joins TRBV7-3 to TRBJ1-1, with a possible D match to TRBD1 (6 bases). Germline V gives CDR1 SGHTA, CDR2 FQGTGA. The CDR3 is 15 amino acids. The V and J ends lost 5 bases and 1 base respectively, with 14 bases between them. This CDR3 reads CASSRRAGENTEAFF. DNA of the CDR3: TGTGCCAGCAGCCGACGGGCAGGGGAGAACACTGAAGCTTTCTTT.